Listed here are 27 T cell receptor beta chains from one sample, sequenced in a study of T-cell reconstitution after alpha-beta-depleted transplantation in children (TCRdb year 2016). The protocol used for the library was PCR. TCRdb lists the instrument as Illumina HiSeq 2500. TCR libraries were prepared with molecular barcoding, using unique molecular identifiers to normalize TCRbeta repertoire quantification. TCRdb reworked the public reads: Q25 trimming with fastp, MiXCR clone assembly, productive beta chains retained. Identical CDR3 proteins give one entry, which carries the most common genes and DNA. The sample has roughly 590,000 distinct CDR3 sequences on record, roughly 17% of them singletons. The ten largest account for 1.1% of the sample. The sample was PBMCs from the stem cell graft donor, taken from the stem cell graft. These receptors were collected from a human donor who donated a stem cell graft to a child with acute myeloid leukemia.

The V and J genes are TRBV5-1 and TRBJ2-1; D is unclear. Germline V gene sequence: CDR1 SGHRS, CDR2 YFSETQ. V shed 2 bases and J shed 5 bases, with 17 bases lying between them. The CDR3 is made up of 16 amino acids. The CDR3: CASSFIARTQNNEQFF. The CDR3, as DNA: TGCGCCAGCAGCTTCATCGCTAGGACCCAAAACAATGAGCAGTTCTTC.

The chain uses TRBV7-9 and TRBJ1-5; D might be TRBD1 (5 bases). Trimming left V 5 bases short and J 8 bases short, with 16 bases between. This CDR3 region has 14 residues. The germline gives CDR1 SEHNR, CDR2 FQNEAQ (reference sequence). CDR3 residues: CASSHQGGEEPQHF. The CDR3 nucleotides are TGTGCCAGCAGCCACCAGGGTGGGGAGGAGCCCCAGCATTTT.

The chain links TRBV18 to TRBJ2-5; 8 positions agree with TRBD2. Per germline, CDR1 KGHSH and CDR2 LQKENI. There are 15 residues in the CDR3. J gave up 4 bases and V 5 bases, and 9 bases lay outside the gene matches. This CDR3 is CASSSLAGTGETQYF. The CDR3 region has the DNA TGTGCCAGCTCATCTTTAGCGGGGACGGGAGAGACCCAGTACTTC.

The table lists this clonotype with many counts. The chain employs TRBV20-1 and TRBJ2-1; D may be TRBD1 (6 bases). The V gene's germline CDR1 is DFQATT and CDR2 SNEGSKA (reference sequence). The CDR3 covers 14 residues. V gave up 7 bases and J gave up 6 bases, with 19 bases separating them. For the CDR3, the DNA is TGCAGTGTCACGGCGGGTGGGGGCCTCAATGAGCAGTTCTTC. Protein product: CSVTAGGGLNEQFF.

This chain uses TRBV6-2 or TRBV6-3 with TRBJ1-1; TRBD1 matches at 7 bases. V shed 5 bases, J shed 1 base, and the junction held 7 bases outside the gene matches. Germline lookup yields CDR1 MNHEY and CDR2 SVGEGT. The CDR3 contains 15 residues. CDR3 residues: CASSHRQGKNTEAFF. Written as DNA, the CDR3 is TGTGCCAGCAGTCATCGACAGGGTAAGAACACTGAAGCTTTCTTT.

In its sample, this clonotype was seen many times. The V gene is TRBV29-1, the J gene TRBJ2-3; 13 nucleotides align to TRBD2. Per the germline V gene, CDR1 is SQVTM and CDR2 is ANQGSEA. The CDR3 runs 14 residues. V gave up 7 bases and J gave up 6 bases; unmatched junction bases: 7. In DNA, the CDR3 is TGCAGCGCCGGACTAGCGGGGGCGGGGGATACGCAGTATTTT. It is translated as CSAGLAGAGDTQYF.

A few counts support this clonotype. This chain's CDR3 is CASSLSPCLSSTEAFF. As DNA, the CDR3 is TGTGCCAGCAGCTTAAGCCCTTGTTTAAGTAGCACTGAAGCTTTCTTT. The rearrangement uses TRBV7-2 and TRBJ1-1, with unresolved D. Germline CDR1 and CDR2: SGHTA and FQGNSA. CDR3 length: 16 residues. V shed 2 bases and J shed 4 bases, with 17 bases lying between them.

V and J are TRBV7-2 and TRBJ2-3, with TRBD2 matching over 15 bases. CDR1 is SGHTA, CDR2 FQGNSA, per germline. The CDR3 runs to 17 residues. Trimming at V came to 5 bases and at J to 4 bases, leaving 7 bases not matched to a gene. DNA of the CDR3: TGTGCCAGCAGCCTCGGACTAGCGGGGGGGTTCGCAGATACGCAGTATTTT. This encodes CASSLGLAGGFADTQYF.

There are a few counts of this clonotype. V is TRBV29-1 and J is TRBJ2-2; 16 bases agree with TRBD2. CDR3 length: 16 amino acids. The V gene end was trimmed by 6 bases and the J gene end by 0 bases; junction bases not matched to a gene: 1. CDR1 is SQVTM and CDR2 is ANQGSEA in the germline V gene. This CDR3 is CSVGTSGGANTGELFF. The CDR3 DNA is TGCAGCGTGGGGACTAGCGGGGGGGCGAACACCGGGGAGCTGTTTTTT.

The genes are TRBV5-1 and TRBJ1-1; a weak D match, TRBD1 (5 bases). The germline V gene has CDR1 SGHRS and CDR2 YFSETQ. The CDR3 is 16 amino acids. V was pared by 4 bases and J by 4 bases, with 20 bases between. CDR3 DNA sequence: TGCGCCAGCAGCCCCAGGCAGGGCGGTATGGGCACTGAAGCTTTCTTT. Translation gives CASSPRQGGMGTEAFF.

This clonotype was seen at least ten times. J is TRBJ2-3 and V is TRBV20-1; TRBD2 aligns across 11 bases. The V gene's germline CDR1 is DFQATT and CDR2 SNEGSKA (reference sequence). The CDR3 totals 14 residues. This chain's CDR3 is CRNLGLAVTDTQYF. CDR3 nucleotide sequence: TGCAGAAATCTGGGACTAGCGGTCACAGATACGCAGTATTTT.

Details on this clonotype: This sequence may be a read error, since a much larger clone differs from it by one base. DNA for the CDR3: TGTGCCAGCAGCTCTCCGGACGGGGTCACCTACAATGAGCAGTTCTTC. Translated: CASSSPDGVTYNEQFF. This chain uses TRBV7-9 with TRBJ2-1; perhaps TRBD2 as D (5 bases). The V gene's germline CDR1 is SEHNR and CDR2 FQNEAQ (reference sequence). Trimming removed 4 bases at V and 2 bases at J, with 15 bases between. The CDR3 spans 16 residues.

This clonotype was detected a few times. This chain uses TRBV3-1 with TRBJ1-1; D is uncertain. The germline CDR1 and CDR2 sequences are LGHDT and YNNKEL (reference sequence). This CDR3 has 15 residues. V lost 1 base, J lost 1 base, and 10 bases lay in between. The CDR3: CASSQGGRPNTEAFF. CDR3 sequence (DNA): TGTGCCAGCAGCCAAGGTGGACGGCCGAACACTGAAGCTTTCTTT.

Remarks on this clonotype: A read error is possible here, since a much larger clone lies one base away. This chain links TRBV5-1 with TRBJ1-1, with D uncertain. CDR1 and CDR2 from the germline V gene are SGHRS and YFSETQ. CDR3 length equals 13 residues. Trimming shortened V by 2 bases and J by 3 bases, and 8 bases separated the two germline ends. The CDR3: CASSFVADTEAFF. CDR3 nucleotide sequence: TGCGCCAGCAGCTTCGTCGCAGACACTGAAGCTTTCTTT.

This chain connects TRBV28 to TRBJ2-2; a weak D match, TRBD2 (5 bases). Trimming removed 3 bases from V and 8 bases from J, with 10 bases in between. This CDR3 is 13 amino acids long. The germline V gene has CDR1 MDHEN and CDR2 SYDVKM. The CDR3 loop is CASSFPRGGELFF. CDR3 DNA: TGTGCCAGCAGTTTCCCTCGGGGAGGGGAGCTGTTTTTT.

This clonotype was recorded once. The chain uses TRBV7-2 and TRBJ1-2; 7 bases agree with TRBD1. The CDR3 length is 15 residues. CDR1 is SGHTA and CDR2 is FQGNSA in the germline V gene. With 0 bases clipped from V and 8 bases from J, the junction kept 9 bases outside the gene matches. The CDR3 loop is CASSLARDSPGGYTF. The CDR3 region has the DNA TGTGCCAGCAGCTTAGCCCGGGACAGCCCTGGGGGCTACACCTTC. Full variable domain (missing parts from reference TRBV7-2 and TRBJ1-2): GAGVSQSPSNKVTEKGKDVELRCDPISGHTALYWYRQSLGQGLEFLIYFQGNSAPDKSGLPSDRFSAERTGGSVSTLTIQRTQQEDSAVYLCASSLARDSPGGYTFGSGTRLTVV.

This clonotype has ten or more counts. The chain carries TRBV29-1 and TRBJ1-1; D gene ambiguous. From germline, CDR1 is SQVTM and CDR2 ANQGSEA. The ends were cut back, 6 bases at V and 0 bases at J, with 11 bases in the middle. This CDR3 has 13 amino acids. The CDR3 sequence is CSVEPGLNTEAFF. CDR3 nucleotides: TGCAGCGTGGAACCTGGGCTGAACACTGAAGCTTTCTTT.

The gene calls are TRBV7-9 and TRBJ1-4; tentative D call: TRBD1 (6 bases). CDR1 SEHNR and CDR2 FQNEAQ come from the germline V gene (reference sequence). The CDR3 has 15 amino acids. V lost 4 bases and J 3 bases, leaving 12 bases between the germline ends. For the CDR3, the DNA is TGTGCCAGCAGCTGGGGGCAGGCGGCTAATGAAAAACTGTTTTTT. Its translation: CASSWGQAANEKLFF. The full variable domain, rest sourced from reference TRBV7-9 and TRBJ1-4, is DTGVSQNPRHKITKRGQNVTFRCDPISEHNRLYWYRQTLGQGPEFLTYFQNEAQLEKSRLLSDRFSAERPKGSFSTLEIQRTEQGDSAMYLCASSWGQAANEKLFFGSGTQLSVL.

This clonotype has at least ten counts. The rearrangement joins TRBV7-9 to TRBJ2-5; D not certain. The CDR3 runs 14 residues. Germline-derived CDR1 and CDR2 are SEHNR and FQNEAQ (reference sequence). Deletions cut 2 bases from V and 1 base from J, with 8 bases between. The CDR3 DNA follows: TGTGCCAGCAGCTTACAGAACACCCAAGAGACCCAGTACTTC. Its protein product is CASSLQNTQETQYF.

Many counts were recorded for this clonotype. The chain carries TRBV20-1 and TRBJ2-5; D may match TRBD1 or TRBD2 (5 bases each). Germline V gene sequence: CDR1 DFQATT, CDR2 SNEGSKA (reference sequence). The CDR3 length is 16 residues. V dropped 3 bases and J dropped 2 bases, with 19 bases sitting between them. CDR3 coding DNA: TGCAGTGCTAGGCCCAGGGAGAGTCTGGCACAAGAGACCCAGTACTTC. Protein: CSARPRESLAQETQYF.

The chain joins TRBV24-1 to TRBJ1-2; D gene uncertain. The germline V gene has CDR1 KGHDR and CDR2 SFDVKD. Trimming left V 12 bases short and J 0 bases short, with 16 bases between. This CDR3 spans 14 amino acids. The CDR3 DNA is TGTGCCCCCGCACCTGGTCGCTCTAACTATGGCTACACCTTC. Amino acids: CAPAPGRSNYGYTF.

Turning to this clonotype: A much larger clone sits a single nucleotide away, making a read error possible. The chain joins TRBV12-3 or TRBV12-4 to TRBJ2-1; 9 bases line up with TRBD1. Trimming at V came to 11 bases and at J to 8 bases, leaving 13 bases not matched to a gene. The CDR3 runs 14 residues. The CDR3 loop reads CASTGTGYSHEQFF. Written as DNA, the CDR3 is TGTGCCTCCACGGGGACAGGGTATTCCCATGAGCAGTTCTTC.

A few counts support this clonotype. The V and J genes are TRBV13 and TRBJ2-1; D unclear. Germline-derived CDR1 and CDR2 are PRHDT and FYEKMQ (reference sequence). V was clipped by 1 base and J by 3 bases, with 13 bases between them. The CDR3 totals 16 residues. The CDR3 DNA sequence: TGTGCCAGCAGCTTAGTCGGGCCCGCAGGCTACAATGAGCAGTTCTTC. Translating it yields CASSLVGPAGYNEQFF. Drawing the rest from reference TRBV13 and TRBJ2-1, the complete variable domain is AAGVIQSPRHLIKEKRETATLKCYPIPRHDTVYWYQQGPGQDPQFLISFYEKMQSDKGSIPDRFSAQQFSDYHSELNMSSLELGDSALYFCASSLVGPAGYNEQFFGPGTRLTVL.

Concerning this clonotype: A much larger clone lies one base from this, so it may be a read error. The chain joins TRBV20-1 to TRBJ2-3, with 8 bases matching TRBD1. Trimming at V came to 6 bases and at J to 7 bases, leaving 6 bases not matched to a gene. The CDR3 loop spans 12 amino acids. Germline values: CDR1 DFQATT, CDR2 SNEGSKA (reference sequence). DNA of the CDR3: TGCAGTGCGGGACAGGAGAGGAATACGCAGTATTTT. It codes for CSAGQERNTQYF.

The chain combines TRBV6-4 with TRBJ2-1, with a tentative D call TRBD1 (6 bases). Germline V lookup: CDR1 MRHNA, CDR2 SNTAGT. The V and J ends lost 0 bases and 10 bases respectively, with 13 bases between them. CDR3 length: 14 residues. CDR3 bases: TGTGCCAGCAGTGACTCGACAGGTTGTGGGGAGCAGTTCTTC. Amino acids: CASSDSTGCGEQFF.

This clonotype was recorded at least ten times. The CDR3 here is CASSPPRISPLHF. The CDR3 bases are TGTGCCAGCAGCCCCCCGAGGATTTCACCCCTCCACTTT. The rearrangement links TRBV28 to TRBJ1-6; D not certain. Germline CDR1 and CDR2: MDHEN and SYDVKM. The V end lost 6 bases, the J end lost 9 bases, and 12 bases lay between the germline ends. The CDR3 extends over 13 amino acids.

The table lists this clonotype with a few counts. V is TRBV12-5 and J is TRBJ1-5; TRBD1 might be the D (5 bases). The germline V gene encodes CDR1 LGHNT and CDR2 FRNRAP. The germline V and J ends were trimmed by 3 bases and 2 bases, with 14 bases remaining between them. CDR3 length: 16 residues. The CDR3 loop reads CASGLDPGSGNQPQHF. The CDR3, as DNA: TGTGCTAGTGGTTTAGATCCAGGGTCCGGCAATCAGCCCCAGCATTTT.